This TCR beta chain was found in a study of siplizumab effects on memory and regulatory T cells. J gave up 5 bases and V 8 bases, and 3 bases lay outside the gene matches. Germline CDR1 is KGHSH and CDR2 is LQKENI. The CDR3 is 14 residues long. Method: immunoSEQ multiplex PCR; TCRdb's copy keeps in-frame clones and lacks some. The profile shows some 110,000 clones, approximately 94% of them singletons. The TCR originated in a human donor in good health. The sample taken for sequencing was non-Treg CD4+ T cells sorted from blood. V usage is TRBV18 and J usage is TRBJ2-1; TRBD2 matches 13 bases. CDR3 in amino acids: CASRGLAGDNEQFF. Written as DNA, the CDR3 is TGTGCCAGCCGCGGACTAGCGGGAGACAATGAGCAGTTCTTC.